This T cell receptor (beta chain) derives from a study of PD-L1 blockade in urothelial cancer. Study-wide context: Blood analysis took place 3 weeks (second dose) and 6 weeks after treatment start.

V lost 3 bases, J lost 10 bases, and 11 bases stayed unmatched. This CDR3 region has 15 residues. CDR1 and CDR2 (germline): MDHEN, SYDVKM. Here immunoSEQ multiplex PCR was the method, and the copy in TCRdb shows in-frame clones only, minus some. The sample has approximately 100,000 clones; roughly 88% are singletons. Sequencing used PBMCs, obtained around atezolizumab (anti-PD-L1) treatment. The J gene is TRBJ2-1, the V gene TRBV28; 8 bases map to TRBD2. This TCR derives from a man aged 50 to 59 with urothelial cancer. This chain's CDR3 is CASSFSAGARREQFF. DNA of the CDR3: TGTGCCAGCAGTTTTTCAGCGGGAGCTAGAAGAGAGCAGTTCTTC.